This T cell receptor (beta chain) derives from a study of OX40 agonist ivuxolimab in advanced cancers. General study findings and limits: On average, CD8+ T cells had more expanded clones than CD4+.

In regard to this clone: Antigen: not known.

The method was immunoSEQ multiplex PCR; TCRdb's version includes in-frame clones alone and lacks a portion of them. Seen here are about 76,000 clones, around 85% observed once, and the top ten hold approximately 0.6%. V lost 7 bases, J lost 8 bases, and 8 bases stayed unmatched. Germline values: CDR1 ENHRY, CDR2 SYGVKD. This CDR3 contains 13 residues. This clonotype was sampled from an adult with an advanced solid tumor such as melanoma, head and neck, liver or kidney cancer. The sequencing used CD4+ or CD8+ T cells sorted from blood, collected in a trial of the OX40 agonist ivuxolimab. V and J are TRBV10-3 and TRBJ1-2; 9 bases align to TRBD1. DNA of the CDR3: TGTGCCATCATGGACAGGGGCGCAGCGGGCTACACCTTC. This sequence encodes CAIMDRGAAGYTF.